Following are 31 T cell receptor beta chains from one sample sequenced in a study of identical twins. TCRdb independently ran MiXCR on the 5' RACE reads; one entry per CDR3 protein. The table records roughly 690,000 distinct CDR3 sequences, around 20% of them present only once. These same data were also listed under a study on T cells expressing NK-cell markers.

Sequenced material: PBMCs. These receptors were collected from a woman aged 18 to 35 in good health.

The chain recombines TRBV5-1 with TRBJ2-7; the D call may be TRBD1 or TRBD2 (5 bases each). The germline V and J ends were trimmed by 1 base and 2 bases, with 19 bases remaining between them. The CDR3 totals 17 residues. Germline V gene lookup returns CDR1 SGHRS and CDR2 YFSETQ. The CDR3 is CASSLTLGAGGPYEQYF. The DNA for the CDR3 is TGCGCCAGCAGCTTGACGCTAGGGGCAGGAGGACCCTACGAGCAGTACTTC.

This clonotype appeared a few times. The CDR3 is CASSFNLAGDSQKYF. CDR3 nucleotide sequence: TGTGCCAGCAGCTTCAATCTAGCGGGGGACTCACAGAAGTACTTC. The chain is built from TRBV7-9 and TRBJ2-7; 10 bases fit TRBD2. With V trimmed by 3 bases and J by 11 bases, 13 bases remained unmatched. Germline loops: CDR1 SEHNR, CDR2 FQNEAQ (reference sequence). The CDR3 consists of 15 residues.

This clonotype was picked up one time. The chain is built from TRBV12-3 or TRBV12-4 and TRBJ2-3; the match to TRBD2 covers 7 bases. V lost 5 bases to trimming and J lost 2 bases; unmatched junction nucleotides: 4. The CDR3 is 14 residues long. CDR3 bases: TGTGCCAGCAGTCTATGGGACTACACAGATACGCAGTATTTT. Translation: CASSLWDYTDTQYF.

The V call is TRBV6-1, the J call TRBJ2-7; D possibly matches TRBD1 or TRBD2 (5 bases each). Trimming took off 6 bases at V and 4 bases at J, with 22 bases between the two ends. Germline CDR1 MNHNS, CDR2 SASEGT. This CDR3 comprises 16 residues. Here the CDR3 reads CASSHLRGPGRYEQYF. The DNA for the CDR3 is TGTGCCAGCAGCCACCTAAGGGGACCTGGTAGGTACGAGCAGTACTTC.

The sample holds a few counts of this clonotype. The chain has TRBV15 and TRBJ2-7; D is perhaps TRBD1 or TRBD2 (5 bases each). CDR1 and CDR2 (germline): LNHNV, YYDKDF (reference sequence). V gave up 2 bases and J gave up 5 bases, with 10 bases separating them. This CDR3 has 13 residues. The CDR3 nucleotides are TGTGCCACCAGCAGATCGGGACGGGACGAGCAGTACTTC. Its translation: CATSRSGRDEQYF.

There are many counts of this clonotype. This chain joins TRBV6-5 and TRBJ1-1, with a tentative D call TRBD1 (5 bases). This CDR3 is 14 amino acids long. With 0 bases removed from V and 1 base from J, the gap between germline ends came to 6 bases. CDR1 and CDR2 from the germline V gene are MNHEY and SVGAGI. DNA for the CDR3: TGTGCCAGCAGTTACTCAACAGGGAACACTGAAGCTTTCTTT. As protein: CASSYSTGNTEAFF.

The chain links TRBV27 to TRBJ2-5; 9 bases agree with TRBD1. Germline-derived CDR1 and CDR2 are MNHEY and SMNVEV (reference sequence). The CDR3 has 14 residues. With 3 bases clipped from V and 5 bases from J, the junction kept 4 bases outside the gene matches. The CDR3 protein is CASSFLGTGETQYF. The CDR3 bases are TGTGCCAGCAGTTTCTTAGGGACAGGGGAGACCCAGTACTTC.

The chain uses TRBV7-8 and TRBJ2-1; D is unclear. Trimming shortened V by 2 bases and J by 3 bases, and 8 bases separated the two germline ends. The CDR3 covers 14 residues. The germline gives CDR1 SGHVS, CDR2 FQNEAQ. The CDR3 here is CASSLRALYNEQFF. The DNA of the CDR3 is TGTGCCAGCAGCTTACGAGCGCTCTACAATGAGCAGTTCTTC.

A few counts support this clonotype. The chain has TRBV29-1 and TRBJ2-1; TRBD2 agrees at 8 bases. The CDR3 sequence is 15 residues long. Germline trimming cut 5 bases from V and 12 bases from J; bases unmatched to any gene: 18. Germline V gene sequence: CDR1 SQVTM, CDR2 ANQGSEA. DNA of the CDR3: TGCAGCGTTTTTTCCCCTAGCGGGCTAACGGGACGGCAGTTCTTC. Protein: CSVFSPSGLTGRQFF.

This clonotype was seen a handful of times. The V call is TRBV7-2, the J call TRBJ1-4, with a tentative D call TRBD1 (6 bases). The length of the CDR3 is 13 residues. The germline V gene encodes CDR1 SGHTA and CDR2 FQGNSA. Deletions cut 5 bases from V and 8 bases from J, with 12 bases between. The DNA of the CDR3 is TGTGCCAGCAGCCCGCAGGGGTGGGAAAAACTGTTTTTT. Translated: CASSPQGWEKLFF.

The rearrangement uses TRBV5-1 and TRBJ2-1; unclear D gene. Germline CDR1 and CDR2: SGHRS and YFSETQ. Trimming removed 5 bases from V and 7 bases from J, with 22 bases in between. This CDR3 comprises 16 residues. CDR3 amino acids: CASSSTNRPSVNEQFF. Written as DNA, the CDR3 is TGCGCCAGCAGTTCAACCAATCGACCTTCGGTTAATGAGCAGTTCTTC.

The chain has TRBV29-1 and TRBJ2-7, with D possibly TRBD2 on 6 matching bases. Trimming shortened V by 6 bases and J by 1 base, and 13 bases separated the two germline ends. CDR1 SQVTM and CDR2 ANQGSEA come from the germline V gene. CDR3 length: 13 amino acids. The CDR3 spells CSVTSRNSYEQYF. In DNA, the CDR3 is TGCAGCGTAACTAGCAGAAATTCCTACGAGCAGTACTTC.

The chain has TRBV5-1 and TRBJ1-2, with unresolved D. CDR1 is SGHRS and CDR2 is YFSETQ in the germline V gene. Deletions cut 4 bases from V and 5 bases from J, with 21 bases between. The CDR3 is 16 residues long. The CDR3 DNA follows: TGCGCCAGCAGCCCGGAGGGCCCCCACTGGCGGTATGGCTACACCTTC. Its protein product is CASSPEGPHWRYGYTF.

This clonotype was seen a handful of times. The chain is built from TRBV5-1 and TRBJ2-2; D gene ambiguous. Germline CDR1 reads SGHRS; CDR2 reads YFSETQ. Trimming shortened V by 2 bases and J by 0 bases, and 8 bases separated the two germline ends. This CDR3 has 15 amino acids. The CDR3 here is CASSFGPTNTGELFF. CDR3 coding DNA: TGCGCCAGCAGCTTCGGGCCTACGAACACCGGGGAGCTGTTTTTT. The variable domain in full, completed from reference TRBV5-1 and TRBJ2-2, reads KAGVTQTPRYLIKTRGQQVTLSCSPISGHRSVSWYQQTPGQGLQFLFEYFSETQRNKGNFPGRFSGRQFSNSRSEMNVSTLELGDSALYLCASSFGPTNTGELFFGEGSRLTVL.

J is TRBJ2-3 and V is TRBV20-1, with D uncertain. V was trimmed by 3 bases and J by 2 bases, leaving 12 bases between them. The CDR3 sequence is 14 residues long. Germline V CDR1 and CDR2: DFQATT, SNEGSKA (reference sequence). CDR3 coding DNA: TGCAGTGCTAGGGGAACATCCTACACAGATACGCAGTATTTT. This gives the protein CSARGTSYTDTQYF.

The chain is built from TRBV20-1 and TRBJ1-2; 8 nucleotides align to TRBD1. V lost 3 bases, J lost 4 bases, and 7 bases stayed unmatched. Germline V gives CDR1 DFQATT, CDR2 SNEGSKA (reference sequence). The CDR3 totals 14 residues. The CDR3 is CSASDRGTGYGYTF. The CDR3 nucleotides read TGCAGTGCTAGCGACAGGGGTACGGGCTATGGCTACACCTTC.

There are many counts of this clonotype. The chain couples TRBV12-3 or TRBV12-4 to TRBJ2-1; D is possibly TRBD2 (5 bases). Between the trimmed V and J ends, which lost 4 bases and 13 bases, there was a span of 14 bases. This CDR3 is built from 12 residues. CDR3 region: CASSYSSAHQFF. The CDR3 DNA reads as TGTGCCAGCAGTTACAGTAGCGCCCACCAGTTCTTC.

This clonotype was detected only a few times. V gene TRBV9 combines with J gene TRBJ1-1; D not certain. From germline, CDR1 is SGDLS and CDR2 YYNGEE. This CDR3 has 12 amino acids. V shed 6 bases and J shed 2 bases, with 8 bases lying between them. The CDR3 reads CASNTPNTEAFF. The DNA for the CDR3 is TGTGCCAGCAACACCCCCAACACTGAAGCTTTCTTT.

There are many counts of this clonotype. This chain links TRBV6-1 with TRBJ1-1; TRBD1 agrees at 7 bases. This CDR3 is 15 amino acids long. The trim removed 6 bases at V and 1 base at J, leaving 8 bases unmatched. Germline V gives CDR1 MNHNS, CDR2 SASEGT. The CDR3 nucleotides are TGTGCCAGCAGGGTGCGACAGGGATCGAACACTGAAGCTTTCTTT. Encoded protein: CASRVRQGSNTEAFF.

This clonotype has a handful of counts. The chain links TRBV12-3 or TRBV12-4 to TRBJ2-1; perhaps TRBD2 as D (6 bases). This CDR3 spans 15 amino acids. V was shortened by 7 bases and J by 0 bases, with 13 bases between the two germline ends. The DNA of the CDR3 is TGTGCCAGCATCCTCGGGGGAAGCTCCTACAATGAGCAGTTCTTC. Its protein is CASILGGSSYNEQFF.

In this sample, this clonotype turned up a few times. The genes are TRBV6-2 or TRBV6-3 and TRBJ2-7; D is uncertain. This CDR3 has 12 residues. V lost 6 bases, J lost 3 bases, and 9 bases lay in between. CDR1 MNHEY and CDR2 SVGEGT come from the germline V gene. In DNA form, the CDR3 reads TGTGCCAGCAGCCACTGGTTCTACGAGCAGTACTTC. This sequence encodes CASSHWFYEQYF.

In its sample, this clonotype was seen a few times. V is TRBV20-1 and J is TRBJ1-2, with D possibly TRBD1 on 6 matching bases. Germline V lookup: CDR1 DFQATT, CDR2 SNEGSKA (reference sequence). The CDR3 extends over 15 amino acids. The ends were cut back, 0 bases at V and 2 bases at J, with 13 bases in the middle. In DNA form, the CDR3 reads TGCAGTGCTAGAGATCCGGGGGCTCTAAACTATGGCTACACCTTC. Protein sequence: CSARDPGALNYGYTF.

This clonotype was seen a handful of times. The V gene is TRBV20-1, the J gene TRBJ2-3; 10 nucleotides match TRBD2. The V segment lost 6 bases and the J segment 6 bases; nucleotides outside the gene matches: 6. The CDR3 covers 13 residues. Germline CDR1 is DFQATT and CDR2 is SNEGSKA (reference sequence). The CDR3 sequence is CSARAGGGDTQYF. CDR3 nucleotides: TGCAGTGCCCGAGCGGGAGGGGGGGATACGCAGTATTTT.

V is TRBV12-3 or TRBV12-4 and J is TRBJ2-7; 8 nucleotides agree with TRBD2. J was trimmed by 3 bases and V by 6 bases; bases with no gene match: 10. This CDR3 contains 15 residues. The CDR3 DNA reads as TGTGCCAGCAGGGGCAGTGGGACTAGTCTCTACGAGCAGTACTTC. It translates to CASRGSGTSLYEQYF.

The sample holds a few counts of this clonotype. The chain recombines TRBV7-2 with TRBJ2-3, with 7 nucleotides matching TRBD2. The CDR3 spans 15 residues. Germline CDR1 SGHTA, CDR2 FQGNSA. V lost 4 bases, J lost 8 bases, and 12 bases stayed unmatched. CDR3 coding DNA: TGTGCCAGCAGCTCCGAAGGGACTATTGGGGGTACGCAGTATTTT. Translated: CASSSEGTIGGTQYF.

The V call is TRBV3-1, the J call TRBJ2-1, with a possible D match to TRBD2 (6 bases). The CDR3 sequence is 16 residues long. Per germline, CDR1 LGHDT and CDR2 YNNKEL (reference sequence). V lost 8 bases, J lost 1 base, and 18 bases lay in between. The CDR3 DNA reads TGTGCCAGCGGACCGCCTCGGGGGTGGTCCTACAATGAGCAGTTCTTC. This encodes CASGPPRGWSYNEQFF.

The chain is built from TRBV12-3 or TRBV12-4 and TRBJ1-3; no clear D gene. The V end lost 2 bases, the J end lost 4 bases, and 12 bases lay between the germline ends. This CDR3 has 15 residues. This chain's CDR3 is CASSLSHFPGNTIYF. As DNA, the CDR3 is TGTGCCAGCAGTTTAAGTCACTTCCCCGGAAACACCATATATTTT.

This clonotype was counted only a few times. The chain is built from TRBV20-1 and TRBJ1-4; tentatively, D is TRBD1 (5 bases). V dropped 6 bases and J dropped 3 bases, with 14 bases sitting between them. The CDR3 runs 14 residues. The germline V gene encodes CDR1 DFQATT and CDR2 SNEGSKA (reference sequence). The CDR3 is CSATGGGANEKLFF. The CDR3 coding sequence is TGCAGTGCCACAGGCGGAGGTGCTAATGAAAAACTGTTTTTT.

J is TRBJ2-7 and V is TRBV5-1; D might be TRBD1 (6 bases). CDR3 size: 16 residues. Trimming took 5 bases from V and 2 from J, leaving 20 bases between them. Germline-derived CDR1 and CDR2 are SGHRS and YFSETQ. The CDR3 bases are TGCGCCAGCAGATTTTCCAGGGGCCTACTTACCTACGAGCAGTACTTC. This codes for CASRFSRGLLTYEQYF.

This clonotype was seen a handful of times. This sequence joins TRBV7-2 and TRBJ2-3; 8 bases align to TRBD2. CDR3 length: 13 amino acids. V trimming: 3 bases; J trimming: 6 bases; junction bases outside the gene matches: 2. CDR1 is SGHTA and CDR2 is FQGNSA in the germline V gene. The CDR3 nucleotides read TGTGCCAGCAGCTTCGGACTAGCTGATACGCAGTATTTT. It encodes CASSFGLADTQYF.

V gene TRBV12-3 or TRBV12-4 combines with J gene TRBJ2-2; TRBD2 matches 10 bases. After removal of 6 bases from V and 7 bases from J, the junction contained 14 bases not matched to a gene. The CDR3 extends over 17 amino acids. CDR3 coding DNA: TGTGCCAGCAGCCCCTTGGGTAGCGGGAGGATCGGCGGGGAGCTGTTTTTT. Its protein product is CASSPLGSGRIGGELFF.